Listed here are 16 T cell receptor beta chains from one sample, sequenced in a study of T-cell reconstitution after alpha-beta-depleted transplantation in children. Preparation of the TCRbeta library was carried out with unique molecular identifiers. TCRdb passed the PCR reads through MiXCR, listing each CDR3 protein once. This table has about 240,000 distinct CDR3 sequences, about 26% appearing once. The specimen comprised PBMCs, sampled before TCRalphabeta/CD19-depleted stem cell transplant. The receptor set was obtained from a girl aged 2 to 9 with Fanconi anemia, due to receive a stem cell transplant.

This clonotype was observed a few times. The rearrangement links TRBV4-1 to TRBJ2-1; maybe TRBD1 (5 bases). The V end was cut by 3 bases, the J end by 5 bases, with 20 bases between. CDR3 length: 17 residues. CDR1 is MGHRA and CDR2 is YSYEKL in the germline V gene. The CDR3 region has the DNA TGCGCCAGCAGCCAGTGGAAGGGGCGTAGGCCGAACAATGAGCAGTTCTTC. This encodes CASSQWKGRRPNNEQFF.

This chain links TRBV5-1 with TRBJ1-4, with D unresolved. The CDR3 length is 15 residues. The ends were cut back, 4 bases at V and 6 bases at J, with 16 bases in the middle. The germline CDR1 and CDR2 sequences are SGHRS and YFSETQ. The CDR3 nucleotides are TGCGCCAGCAGCCCTTCAGTGGGCAGCTATGAAAAACTGTTTTTT. Translation: CASSPSVGSYEKLFF.

This clonotype was found many times. V and J are TRBV6-1 and TRBJ2-3; D might be TRBD1 (5 bases). The CDR3 length is 17 residues. The germline V gene has CDR1 MNHNS and CDR2 SASEGT. The ends were cut back, 2 bases at V and 10 bases at J, with 25 bases in the middle. The CDR3 loop is CASSESPAARSLGAQYF. DNA for the CDR3: TGTGCCAGCAGTGAATCCCCAGCAGCCCGCTCTCTAGGGGCGCAGTATTTT.

The rearrangement links TRBV7-6 to TRBJ2-1, with D perhaps assigned TRBD1 or TRBD2 (6 bases each). Per the germline V gene, CDR1 is SGHVS and CDR2 is FNYEAQ. Trimming left V 1 base short and J 0 bases short, with 10 bases between. The CDR3 sequence is 16 residues long. The CDR3 loop is CASSLEGGSSYNEQFF. DNA of the CDR3: TGTGCCAGCAGCTTAGAAGGGGGGAGCTCCTACAATGAGCAGTTCTTC.

This clonotype was counted between two and nine times. V gene TRBV5-1 combines with J gene TRBJ2-7; perhaps TRBD2 as D (5 bases). From germline, CDR1 is SGHRS and CDR2 YFSETQ. There are 16 residues in the CDR3. V was shortened by 4 bases and J by 0 bases, with 17 bases between the two germline ends. CDR3 DNA sequence: TGCGCCAGCAGCCCCCAGAGGGCAGGAAGCTCCTACGAGCAGTACTTC. Translating it yields CASSPQRAGSSYEQYF.

This clonotype was seen at least ten times. The rearrangement joins TRBV25-1 to TRBJ2-7, with 12 bases lining up with TRBD2. The CDR3 runs 14 residues. The trim removed 4 bases at V and 5 bases at J, leaving 3 bases unmatched. The germline CDR1 and CDR2 sequences are MGHDK and SYGVNS. The CDR3 DNA sequence: TGTGCCAGCAGTGGACTAGCGGGAGAGCACGAGCAGTACTTC. Its protein is CASSGLAGEHEQYF.

This clonotype showed up many times. The V and J genes are TRBV28 and TRBJ2-7, with a possible D match to TRBD2 (5 bases). Germline V gene data show CDR1 as MDHEN and CDR2 as SYDVKM. This CDR3 spans 14 amino acids. V was shortened by 6 bases and J by 2 bases, with 14 bases between the two germline ends. Written as DNA, the CDR3 is TGTGCCAGCAGCCGAACCGGGATTCCCTACGAGCAGTACTTC. Encoded protein: CASSRTGIPYEQYF. The full variable domain, with the rest looked up from reference TRBV28 and TRBJ2-7, is DVKVTQSSRYLVKRTGEKVFLECVQDMDHENMFWYRQDPGLGLRLIYFSYDVKMKEKGDIPEGYSVSREKKERFSLILESASTNQTSMYLCASSRTGIPYEQYFGPGTRLTVT.

V usage is TRBV29-1 and J usage is TRBJ2-3, with TRBD2 as a possible D gene (5 bases). CDR1 and CDR2 from the germline V gene are SQVTM and ANQGSEA. This CDR3 spans 13 amino acids. V was trimmed by 2 bases and J by 2 bases, leaving 8 bases between them. The CDR3 region is CSVEPGNTDTQYF. CDR3 coding DNA: TGCAGCGTTGAACCGGGGAACACAGATACGCAGTATTTT.

This clonotype was recorded at least ten times. V and J are TRBV12-3 or TRBV12-4 and TRBJ1-2; TRBD1 aligns across 8 bases. The CDR3 is 15 residues long. V shed 5 bases, J shed 6 bases, and the junction held 11 bases outside the gene matches. The CDR3 protein is CASSQRTGRLDGYTF. The CDR3, as DNA: TGTGCCAGCAGTCAGAGGACAGGGAGGCTAGATGGCTACACCTTC.

There are many counts of this clonotype. V and J are TRBV4-2 and TRBJ2-5; no firm D call. The CDR3 runs to 15 residues. Looked up from germline, CDR1 is LGHNA and CDR2 is YNFKEQ. V dropped 0 bases and J dropped 5 bases, with 13 bases sitting between them. The CDR3 coding sequence is TGTGCCAGCAGCCAAGATCTGCACGGTCAGGAGACCCAGTACTTC. This translates into CASSQDLHGQETQYF.

The chain has TRBV7-2 and TRBJ2-7, with 8 bases lining up with TRBD1. With V trimmed by 2 bases and J by 1 base, 1 base remained unmatched. The CDR3 is 14 residues long. The germline V gene has CDR1 SGHTA and CDR2 FQGNSA. This CDR3 reads CASSLQGASYEQYF. In nucleotides, the CDR3 is TGTGCCAGCAGCTTACAGGGGGCATCCTACGAGCAGTACTTC.

This chain joins TRBV11-2 and TRBJ1-1; no reliable D call. With 3 bases removed from V and 7 bases from J, the gap between germline ends came to 12 bases. Germline V gene sequence: CDR1 SGHAT, CDR2 FQNNGV. The CDR3 extends over 13 amino acids. CDR3 nucleotide sequence: TGTGCCAGCAGCTTCCCCATGGACGGTGAAGCTTTCTTT. Translation: CASSFPMDGEAFF.

This chain connects TRBV12-3 or TRBV12-4 to TRBJ2-5, with a possible D match to TRBD1 (5 bases). V was cut by 5 bases and J by 5 bases, with 18 bases left in between. This CDR3 has 15 residues. The CDR3 region has the DNA TGTGCCAGCAGTAAACCACAGGCGCTCAGGGAGACCCAGTACTTC. Translation gives CASSKPQALRETQYF.

The chain links TRBV30 to TRBJ2-1; TRBD1 agrees at 8 bases. V shed 0 bases, J shed 3 bases, and the junction held 4 bases outside the gene matches. Germline V gives CDR1 GTSNPN, CDR2 SVGIG (reference sequence). The CDR3 is 15 residues long. The CDR3 DNA follows: TGTGCCTGGAGTGTACTGGGGACAGGCTACAATGAGCAGTTCTTC. It yields the protein CAWSVLGTGYNEQFF. The whole variable domain, remainder taken from reference TRBV30 and TRBJ2-1, is SQTIHQWPATLVQPVGSPLSLECTVEGTSNPNLYWYRQAAGRGLQLLFYSVGIGQISSEVPQNLSASRPQDRQFILSSKKLLLSDSGFYLCAWSVLGTGYNEQFFGPGTRLTVL.

This clonotype was recorded at least ten times. V is TRBV5-1 and J is TRBJ2-7, with TRBD1 matching over 7 bases. The CDR3 loop spans 15 amino acids. The V gene's germline CDR1 is SGHRS and CDR2 YFSETQ. With V trimmed by 2 bases and J by 1 base, 6 bases remained unmatched. The CDR3 loop reads CASSFAGTESYEQYF. The CDR3, as DNA: TGCGCCAGCAGCTTTGCCGGGACAGAGTCCTACGAGCAGTACTTC.

V gene TRBV9 combines with J gene TRBJ1-5; maybe TRBD1 (6 bases). With 0 bases removed from V and 4 bases from J, the gap between germline ends came to 11 bases. This CDR3 has 15 amino acids. CDR1 SGDLS and CDR2 YYNGEE come from the germline V gene. Here the CDR3 DNA reads TGTGCCAGCAGCGTAGAGGTGGGGGCGAATCAGCCCCAGCATTTT. It specifies CASSVEVGANQPQHF.